Reported below is one T cell receptor (beta chain). What it binds is unknown. Expressed TCRB transcripts were sequenced after all isolated RNA was converted to cDNA. The average read count of naive, central memory and regulatory T cell samples was some 3.5 million. The data were produced by immunoSEQ multiplex PCR, yet TCRdb's version contains in-frame clones alone and is incomplete. The repertoire consists of a few hundred thousand clones, with approximately 15% occurring once and the leading ten covering under 0.02%. The record originates from a study of beta chain features in type 1 diabetes. Regarding the study as a whole: Fewer insertions but more deletions were seen at VDJ junctions in type 1 diabetes patients. Within each of all four CD4+ subsets, Type 1 diabetes patients had TCRB CDR3s that were moderately but significantly shorter.

Sorting based on CD45RO/CCR7/CD25/CD127/CD95/CD27 separated CD4+ naive, central memory, regulatory and stem cell-like memory cells. The CDR3 is made up of 15 amino acids. V was pared by 3 bases and J by 8 bases, with 12 bases of the junction left unmatched. The germline V gene has CDR1 KGHSH and CDR2 LQKENI. Sequencing was performed on naive CD4+ T cells from blood. The V gene is TRBV18, the J gene TRBJ1-2, with 7 bases identical to TRBD1. The TCR originated in a woman under 30 in good health. In DNA, the CDR3 is TGTGCCAGCTCACCTACTCTCGACAGGGTAGGCGGCTACACCTTC. Encoded protein: CASSPTLDRVGGYTF.